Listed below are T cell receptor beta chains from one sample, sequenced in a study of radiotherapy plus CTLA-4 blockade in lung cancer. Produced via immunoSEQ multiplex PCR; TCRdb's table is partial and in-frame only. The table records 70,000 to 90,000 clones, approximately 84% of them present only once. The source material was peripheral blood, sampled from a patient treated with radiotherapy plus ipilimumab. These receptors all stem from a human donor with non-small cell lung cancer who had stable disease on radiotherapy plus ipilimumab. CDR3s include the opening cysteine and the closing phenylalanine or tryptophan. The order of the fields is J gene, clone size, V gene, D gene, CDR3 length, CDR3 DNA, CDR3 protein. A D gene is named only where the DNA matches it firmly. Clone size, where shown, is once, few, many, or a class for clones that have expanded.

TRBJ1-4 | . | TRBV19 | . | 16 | TGTGCCAGTAGTACCGGGGGAATCTCAACTAATGAAAAACTGTTTTTT | CASSTGGISTNEKLFF
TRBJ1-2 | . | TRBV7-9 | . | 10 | TGTGCCAGCAGCTCTAGCGGCTACACCTTC | CASSSSGYTF
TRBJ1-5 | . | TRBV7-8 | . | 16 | TGTGCCAGCAGCCCTCGCGGAAGGGGAGGGAATCAGCCCCAGCATTTT | CASSPRGRGGNQPQHF
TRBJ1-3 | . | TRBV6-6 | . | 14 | TGTGCCAGCAGTCTTGGCAGGGTTGGAAACACCATATATTTT | CASSLGRVGNTIYF
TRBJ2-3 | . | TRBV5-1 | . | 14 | TGCGCCAGCAGCTTTTCCCAGCCTACAGATACGCAGTATTTT | CASSFSQPTDTQYF
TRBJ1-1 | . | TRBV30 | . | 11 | TGTGCCTGGGCAAGGGCCTTTGCGGCTTTCTTT | CAWARAFAAFF
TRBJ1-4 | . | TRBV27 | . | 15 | TGTGCCAGCAGGCAGGGGCTTGCAACTAATGAAAAACTGTTTTTT | CASRQGLATNEKLFF
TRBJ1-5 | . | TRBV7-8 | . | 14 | TGTGCCAGCAGTACCAGGGGTAGCAATCAGCCCCAGCATTTT | CASSTRGSNQPQHF
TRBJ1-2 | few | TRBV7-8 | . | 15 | TGTGCCAGCAGCTTAAGTGGTCGACAGCGCTATGGCTACACCTTC | CASSLSGRQRYGYTF
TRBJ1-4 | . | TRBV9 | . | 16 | TGTGCCAGCAGCCCTCGAGACCCTGGAGCTAATGAAAAACTGTTTTTT | CASSPRDPGANEKLFF
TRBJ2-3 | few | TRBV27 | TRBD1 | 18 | TGTGCCAGCAGTTTACGGGGCGGGACAGGGGGATTTACAGATACGCAGTATTTT | CASSLRGGTGGFTDTQYF
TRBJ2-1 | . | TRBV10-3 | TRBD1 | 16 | TGTGCCATCAGTGAGTCAGGCAGGGGGCAGGAGAATGAGCAGTTCTTC | CAISESGRGQENEQFF
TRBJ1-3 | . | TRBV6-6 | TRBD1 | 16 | TGTGCCAGCAGTTACTCGAAGGGGGCGGTGGGAAACACCATATATTTT | CASSYSKGAVGNTIYF
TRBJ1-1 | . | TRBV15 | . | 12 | TGTGCCACCAGCGTCTTTCCCTCTGAAGCTTTCTTT | CATSVFPSEAFF
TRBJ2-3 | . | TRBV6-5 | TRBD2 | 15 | TGTGCCAGCAGTTACGAGGGAGGGCCCCCAGATACGCAGTATTTT | CASSYEGGPPDTQYF
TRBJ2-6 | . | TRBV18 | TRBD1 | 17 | TGTGCCAGCTCACGTCAGACAGGGGAGACTGGGGCCAACGTCCTGACTTTC | CASSRQTGETGANVLTF
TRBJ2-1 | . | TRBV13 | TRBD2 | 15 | TGTGCCAGCAGCCCCGGGCTAGCGGGGGAAAATGAGCAGTTCTTC | CASSPGLAGENEQFF
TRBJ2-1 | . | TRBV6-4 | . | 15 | TGTGCCAGCAGTGTCGACTCAGGACCCTACAATGAGCAGTTCTTC | CASSVDSGPYNEQFF
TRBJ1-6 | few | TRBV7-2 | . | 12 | TGTGCCAGCAGCACAACAGGGCGGAGACTCCACTTT | CASSTTGRRLHF